The subject of this entry is one T cell receptor beta chain. The CDR3 totals 14 residues. J gave up 1 base and V 9 bases, and 6 bases lay outside the gene matches. Germline V gene data show CDR1 as LNHDA and CDR2 as SQIVND (reference sequence). The data were obtained in a study of blood T cell repertoires in COVID-19. Study background: Some COVID-19 samples were acute and others convalescent; all came from the United States, Italy and Spain. T cells, B-cell-depleted T cells, or PBMCs provided the cDNA or gDNA that served as material.

Per the study methods: From reference gene primer amplification, estimates of nucleated cell counts were derived. Clones were sequenced by immunoSEQ multiplex PCR, and TCRdb holds only the in-frame ones, with some missing. V and J calls and clone size are those listed in that table; D and trimming were worked out from the DNA. The sample yields around 260,000 clones, roughly four fifths seen once. The receptor comes from a person aged 70 to 85 with COVID-19, enrolled during active disease. Sequenced: peripheral blood. The chain has TRBV19 and TRBJ2-1; 7 bases are shared with TRBD1. The DNA of the CDR3 is TGTGCCAGCAAGACAGGGCCATCCTACAATGAGCAGTTCTTC. This sequence encodes CASKTGPSYNEQFF.